Shown below are 5 T cell receptor beta chains from a single sample sequenced in a study of glioma-infiltrating T cells after dendritic cell vaccination. TCRdb's table, derived via immunoSEQ multiplex PCR, lists solely in-frame clones and lacks some. The repertoire consists of almost 90,000 clones, with less than 90% occurring once and the leading ten covering 6.8%. Sample time point: after dendritic cell vaccination, including at tumor progression/relapse. The material was blood, obtained after dendritic cell vaccination. The origin of the receptors is a human donor with glioblastoma.

CDR3: CASSGGQAFPDTQYF. CDR3 nucleotides: TGCGCCAGCAGCGGGGGACAGGCTTTCCCAGATACGCAGTATTTT. The chain couples TRBV5-1 to TRBJ2-3; 8 bases fit TRBD1. CDR3 length: 15 amino acids. Germline lookup yields CDR1 SGHRS and CDR2 YFSETQ. The ends lost 4 bases at V and 4 bases at J; junction bases unmatched: 8.

Concerning this clone: This sample includes further DNA sequences coding for the same CDR3. V and J are TRBV19 and TRBJ2-5, with 9 bases identical to TRBD1. V shed 6 bases and J 1 base; nucleotides not matched to a gene: 3. This CDR3 has 14 residues. Germline lookup yields CDR1 LNHDA and CDR2 SQIVND (reference sequence). The CDR3 region is CASSPDRGQETQYF. The CDR3 DNA reads as TGTGCCAGTAGCCCGGACAGGGGCCAAGAGACCCAGTACTTC.

This clone has ten or more counts. This rearrangement joins TRBV19 to TRBJ1-1, with D unresolved. This CDR3 is 12 amino acids long. The V end lost 5 bases, the J end lost 8 bases, and 12 bases lay between the germline ends. Per germline, CDR1 LNHDA and CDR2 SQIVND (reference sequence). The DNA for the CDR3 is TGTGCCAGTAGTTTTGGTGTCCGGGAAGCTTTCTTT. Protein: CASSFGVREAFF.

The chain combines TRBV2 with TRBJ2-1, with 12 nucleotides matching TRBD2. CDR1 is SNHLY, CDR2 FYNNEI, per germline. This CDR3 comprises 15 residues. V dropped 8 bases and J dropped 6; count of bases not matched to a gene: 8. The CDR3 DNA sequence: TGTGCCAGCGGCCCTAGCGGGGGGGCGAGCAATGAGCAGTTCTTC. Translated, it gives CASGPSGGASNEQFF.

This clone appeared once. The chain joins TRBV29-1 to TRBJ1-2; no clear D. CDR1 SQVTM and CDR2 ANQGSEA come from the germline V gene. Trimming took off 2 bases at V and 7 bases at J, with 8 bases between the two ends. The CDR3 contains 11 residues. DNA of the CDR3: TGCAGCGTTGAATCGGCGGGTGGCTACACCTTC. Protein product: CSVESAGGYTF.